Below, one T cell receptor (beta chain) is given with its context. This sample stems from a study of T cell changes during pregnancy in multiple sclerosis. CDR1 is GTSNPN and CDR2 is SVGIG in the germline V gene (reference sequence). The V end was cut by 7 bases, the J end by 5 bases, with 18 bases between. The CDR3 has 14 residues. The assay was immunoSEQ multiplex PCR, and TCRdb's table has in-frame clones only and misses some. The table lists under 70,000 clones, over 90% of them singletons. The genes are TRBV30 and TRBJ2-1; D is perhaps TRBD2 (6 bases). The clonotype originates from a female donor with multiple sclerosis, enrolled in a pregnancy study. The material was CD4+ T cells from peripheral blood mononuclear cells, obtained after pregnancy. CDR3 coding DNA: TGTGCCTTGACCCGCGGGACCCCTGACAATGAGCAGTTCTTC. Amino acids: CALTRGTPDNEQFF.